This T cell receptor beta chain is from a study of cytomegalovirus exposure and HLA in healthy donors. Notes on the study in general: In a later analysis, CMV-associated beta chains were mostly HLA-associated, it appeared. An apparent linkage of common viral pathogens to several of the most significant clusters emerged in a later analysis. Exclusion as indistinguishable affected some V segments, including TRBV6-2 and TRBV6-3. TCR association rates varied by HLA locus in a later analysis, with DRB1 highest and HLA-C lowest.

Germline V gives CDR1 SGDLS, CDR2 YYNGEE. The CDR3 is 13 amino acids. The V and J ends lost 3 bases and 1 base respectively, with 7 bases between them. PCR used 60 Vbeta primers and 13 Jbeta primers. This table comes from immunoSEQ multiplex PCR, and its TCRdb copy is limited to in-frame clones, with some not included. Of roughly 110,000 clones in the sample, roughly 80% were seen once. With regard to this clone: The antigen is not known.

The TCR originated in a man aged 30 to 45 in good health and CMV-seropositive. The sequenced sample consisted of PBMCs. V is TRBV9 and J is TRBJ1-2; D remains ambiguous. The CDR3 protein is CASSAAGNYGYTF. The CDR3 coding sequence is TGTGCCAGCAGCGCCGCAGGTAACTATGGCTACACCTTC.